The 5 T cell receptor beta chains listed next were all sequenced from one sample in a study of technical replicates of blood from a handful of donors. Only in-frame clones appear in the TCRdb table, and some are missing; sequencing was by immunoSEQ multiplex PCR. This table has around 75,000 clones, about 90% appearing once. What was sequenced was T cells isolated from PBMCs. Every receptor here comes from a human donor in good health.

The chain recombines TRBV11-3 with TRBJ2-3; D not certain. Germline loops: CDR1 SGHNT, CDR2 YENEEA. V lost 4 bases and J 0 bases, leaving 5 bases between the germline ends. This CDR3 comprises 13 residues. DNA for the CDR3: TGTGCCAGCAGCTCCCTTAGCACAGATACGCAGTATTTT. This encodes CASSSLSTDTQYF.

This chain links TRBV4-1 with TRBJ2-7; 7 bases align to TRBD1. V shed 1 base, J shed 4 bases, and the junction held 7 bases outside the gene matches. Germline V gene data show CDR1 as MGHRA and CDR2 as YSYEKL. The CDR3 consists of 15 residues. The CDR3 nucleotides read TGCGCCAGCAGCCAAGTGGGACGGGACAGTTACGAGCAGTACTTC. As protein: CASSQVGRDSYEQYF.

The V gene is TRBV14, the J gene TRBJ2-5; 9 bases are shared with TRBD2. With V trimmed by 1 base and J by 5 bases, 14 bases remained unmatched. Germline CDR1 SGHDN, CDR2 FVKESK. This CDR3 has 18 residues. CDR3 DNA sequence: TGTGCCAGCAGCCAAGGTCTAGGGCGGGGGGGCCCAAGTGAGACCCAGTACTTC. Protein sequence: CASSQGLGRGGPSETQYF.

CDR3 residues: CASRAGRLGTGELFF. The CDR3 nucleotides read TGCGCCAGCAGAGCGGGCAGGCTCGGGACCGGGGAGCTGTTTTTT. The V call is TRBV5-1, the J call TRBJ2-2; tentatively, D is TRBD2 (6 bases). V was shortened by 5 bases and J by 5 bases, with 16 bases between the two germline ends. CDR3 length equals 15 residues. Germline V gives CDR1 SGHRS, CDR2 YFSETQ.

CDR3: CASSLDGTEAFF. CDR3 coding DNA: TGTGCCAGCAGCTTGGACGGCACTGAAGCTTTCTTT. The chain carries TRBV5-6 and TRBJ1-1; D not resolved. Per the germline V gene, CDR1 is SGHDT and CDR2 is YYEEEE. CDR3 size: 12 residues. V was pared by 0 bases and J by 4 bases, with 4 bases between.